What follows are 20 T cell receptor beta chains derived from one specimen sequenced in a study of T cells expressing NK-cell markers. TCRdb re-called the 5' RACE reads; one entry per CDR3 protein, DNA not given. The specimen's table records about 460,000 distinct CDR3 sequences. The sequencing sample was made of blood T cells: a sorted CD56 or NKG2C T cell subset, CD4+ or CD8+ T cells, or bulk PBMC T cells (not recorded which). The source of these receptors is a woman aged 45-65 years in good health.

This chain joins TRBV20-1 and TRBJ1-5. Germline loops: CDR1 DFQATT, CDR2 SNEGSKA (reference sequence). This CDR3 has 15 residues. CDR3 amino acids: CSVLAHSTTNQPQHF.

The V and J genes are TRBV11-3 and TRBJ2-5; the TCRdb D gene call, TRBD1, has no DNA to confirm it. CDR3 length: 17 amino acids. From germline, CDR1 is SGHNT and CDR2 YENEEA. The CDR3 loop reads CASSFKLAGVRQETQYF.

This chain connects TRBV5-1 to TRBJ2-3; the TCRdb call, TRBD2, lacks DNA for checking. In germline, CDR1 is SGHRS, CDR2 YFSETQ. The CDR3 totals 15 residues. The CDR3 reads CASSVSRSKTDTQYF.

The chain couples TRBV10-3 to TRBJ1-1; TCRdb calls TRBD1, which cannot be checked without DNA. The germline CDR1 and CDR2 sequences are ENHRY and SYGVKD. The CDR3 loop spans 13 amino acids. The CDR3 sequence: CAIRDAAGAEAFF.

V gene TRBV12-3 or TRBV12-4 combines with J gene TRBJ2-5; with no DNA, the TCRdb D assignment of TRBD2 cannot be verified. This CDR3 contains 15 residues. CDR3 residues: CASSRGGVAAETQYF.

This chain's CDR3 is CASSSRAGDTEAFF. This chain joins TRBV19 and TRBJ1-1; TCRdb names TRBD1, which stays unverified in the absence of DNA. The CDR3 totals 14 residues. CDR1 is LNHDA and CDR2 is SQIVND in the germline V gene (reference sequence).

This chain uses TRBV7-9 with TRBJ2-3; the TCRdb D gene call, TRBD2, has no DNA to confirm it. The length of the CDR3 is 12 residues. CDR1 and CDR2 (germline): SEHNR, FQNEAQ (reference sequence). The CDR3 here is CASSKAADTQYF.

The chain combines TRBV12-3 or TRBV12-4 with TRBJ1-1. This CDR3 is built from 13 residues. CDR3 residues: CASQTGVDTEAFF.

V and J are TRBV18 and TRBJ2-3. CDR1 and CDR2 from the germline V gene are KGHSH and LQKENI. This CDR3 spans 14 amino acids. The CDR3 sequence is CASSPDASTDTQYF.

V and J are TRBV3-1 and TRBJ2-1; TCRdb gives TRBD2 as the D gene, but with no DNA this cannot be confirmed. CDR1 is LGHDT and CDR2 is YNNKEL in the germline V gene (reference sequence). The CDR3 totals 13 residues. The CDR3 sequence: CASSLLAGSEQFF.

The rearrangement joins TRBV2 to TRBJ2-7; the TCRdb call, TRBD2, lacks DNA for checking. This CDR3 region has 12 residues. CDR1 SNHLY and CDR2 FYNNEI come from the germline V gene. CDR3 sequence: CASGTEIYEQYF.

The gene calls are TRBV7-3 and TRBJ2-1; TCRdb's assignment of TRBD2 cannot be checked, as there is no DNA. CDR1 is SGHTA and CDR2 is FQGTGA in the germline V gene. This CDR3 has 15 residues. The CDR3 loop reads CASSLFRTSGNEQFF.

The chain employs TRBV7-9 and TRBJ2-1. From germline, CDR1 is SEHNR and CDR2 FQNEAQ (reference sequence). The CDR3 has 15 residues. CDR3 region: CASSPRVGNYNEQFF.

This chain joins TRBV9 and TRBJ2-2; TCRdb returns TRBD2, unconfirmable since there is no DNA. Germline loops: CDR1 SGDLS, CDR2 YYNGEE. The CDR3 length is 17 residues. The CDR3 region is CASSVAVARPNTGELFF.

This chain connects TRBV6-6 to TRBJ2-1; lacking DNA, the TRBD2 call made by TCRdb goes unchecked. Germline assignment: CDR1 MNHNY and CDR2 SVGAGI (reference sequence). The CDR3 extends over 13 amino acids. This chain's CDR3 is CASSSTSYGEQFF.

The chain couples TRBV6-1 to TRBJ2-1; lacking DNA, the TRBD1 call made by TCRdb goes unchecked. This CDR3 spans 15 amino acids. CDR1 is MNHNS, CDR2 SASEGT, per germline. The CDR3 loop is CASSRGQGAYNEQFF.

J is TRBJ1-5 and V is TRBV6-6. CDR1 is MNHNY, CDR2 SVGAGI, per germline (reference sequence). The CDR3 loop spans 17 amino acids. The CDR3 protein is CASSYGQGGRSNQPQHF.

This chain links TRBV6-1 with TRBJ2-1; no DNA is available, so the TRBD2 call from TCRdb remains unchecked. Germline V CDR1 and CDR2: MNHNS, SASEGT. CDR3 size: 13 residues. The CDR3 sequence is CAGRGLAGNEQFF.

The chain employs TRBV12-3 or TRBV12-4 and TRBJ2-2; TCRdb's D call of TRBD2 is untestable without DNA. The CDR3 runs to 16 residues. The CDR3 loop reads CASRRGGNANTGELFF.

The chain uses TRBV5-6 and TRBJ1-2; TCRdb picks TRBD1, but there is no DNA to check that call. This CDR3 contains 15 residues. Germline V gene data show CDR1 as SGHDT and CDR2 as YYEEEE. This CDR3 is CASSLTLTGRDGYTF.